The 10 T cell receptor beta chains in this list originate from one sample, sequenced in a study of cytomegalovirus exposure and HLA in healthy donors. With 60 Vbeta and 13 Jbeta primers, the PCR was carried out. The assay was immunoSEQ multiplex PCR, and TCRdb's table has in-frame clones only and misses some. The sample lists 160,000 or so clones; about four fifths were seen once. The sample taken for sequencing was PBMCs. All receptors derive from a woman aged 45 to 65 in good health and CMV-seronegative.

The V gene is TRBV4-3, the J gene TRBJ1-5; no definite D call. The germline V gene encodes CDR1 LGHNA and CDR2 YSLEER. V lost 0 bases to trimming and J lost 7 bases, with 22 bases between them. There are 18 residues in the CDR3. The CDR3 DNA follows: TGCGCCAGCAGCCAAGATCTGGGAGTTGGCAGGTTCAGGCAGCCCCAGCATTTT. Translating gives CASSQDLGVGRFRQPQHF.

The J gene is TRBJ2-5, the V gene TRBV11-3; tentative D call: TRBD1 (6 bases). Germline CDR1 reads SGHNT; CDR2 reads YENEEA. V lost 4 bases and J lost 5, with 11 bases in between. This CDR3 region has 13 residues. The CDR3 reads CASSSDDRETQYF. The CDR3 bases are TGTGCCAGCAGCTCTGATGACAGGGAGACCCAGTACTTC.

The chain is built from TRBV10-2 and TRBJ2-7; D gene uncertain. Germline CDR1 WSHSY, CDR2 SAAADI. The germline V and J ends were trimmed by 7 bases and 2 bases, with 12 bases remaining between them. This CDR3 contains 13 residues. The CDR3 loop is CASTPEEAYEQYF. The CDR3 nucleotides read TGCGCCAGCACCCCCGAAGAGGCCTACGAGCAGTACTTC.

Remarks on this clone: The CDR3 ends on some other residue instead of the conserved phenylalanine or tryptophan, so this is likely a read error. The V gene is TRBV5-4, the J gene TRBJ1-2; D is uncertain. The V gene lost 3 bases and the J gene lost 5 bases, with 17 bases spanning the gap. Per the germline V gene, CDR1 is SGHNT and CDR2 is YYREEE (reference sequence). The CDR3 is 15 residues long. The CDR3 DNA reads as TGTGCCAGCAGCTACAGTCCGGAATCCCTATATGGCTACACCCTC. This encodes CASSYSPESLYGYTL.

The chain employs TRBV28 and TRBJ2-3; 9 bases fit TRBD1. The germline CDR1 and CDR2 sequences are MDHEN and SYDVKM. This CDR3 comprises 15 residues. Unmatched junction bases numbered 5, after V lost 3 bases and J lost 4 bases. In DNA form, the CDR3 reads TGTGCCAGCAGTTTGGTGGGACAGGGTCCAGATACGCAGTATTTT. Translated, it gives CASSLVGQGPDTQYF.

This clone is a singleton in its sample. The V gene is TRBV30, the J gene TRBJ1-2, with TRBD1 as a possible D gene (5 bases). Looked up from germline, CDR1 is GTSNPN and CDR2 is SVGIG (reference sequence). The CDR3 totals 12 residues. The V end lost 2 bases, the J end lost 6 bases, and 10 bases lay between the germline ends. The CDR3 nucleotides read TGTGCCTGGAGTAGGGAGGGGAATGGCTACACCTTC. Translation gives CAWSREGNGYTF.

The chain is built from TRBV6-1 and TRBJ2-5, with a weak D call TRBD2 (5 bases). This CDR3 has 16 residues. Trimming cost V 4 bases and J 5 bases, with 20 bases left between them. CDR1 is MNHNS, CDR2 SASEGT, per germline. DNA of the CDR3: TGTGCCAGCAGTGCACTCCGTAGCGCTTATGGGGAGACCCAGTACTTC. It translates to CASSALRSAYGETQYF.

The V gene is TRBV28, the J gene TRBJ2-7; 8 bases align to TRBD1. Trimming removed 4 bases from V and 7 bases from J; junction bases left unmatched: 12. The CDR3 runs to 15 residues. Germline V gene sequence: CDR1 MDHEN, CDR2 SYDVKM. For the CDR3, the DNA is TGTGCCAGCAGTTCCTTATGGACAGGGAGAAGGGAGCAGTACTTC. Its translation: CASSSLWTGRREQYF.

The chain employs TRBV5-1 and TRBJ2-2, with D possibly being TRBD2 (5 bases). The germline V gene has CDR1 SGHRS and CDR2 YFSETQ. V shed 2 bases and J shed 0 bases, with 8 bases lying between them. The length of the CDR3 is 15 residues. CDR3 DNA: TGCGCCAGCAGCTTTACGGAGGCGAACACCGGGGAGCTGTTTTTT. It translates to CASSFTEANTGELFF. The entire variable domain, with the rest obtained from reference TRBV5-1 and TRBJ2-2, is as follows: KAGVTQTPRYLIKTRGQQVTLSCSPISGHRSVSWYQQTPGQGLQFLFEYFSETQRNKGNFPGRFSGRQFSNSRSEMNVSTLELGDSALYLCASSFTEANTGELFFGEGSRLTVL.

The chain links TRBV25-1 to TRBJ2-5; 11 nucleotides match TRBD2. From germline, CDR1 is MGHDK and CDR2 SYGVNS. The junction had 8 bases not matched to a gene; V was cut back by 3 bases and J by 11 bases. This CDR3 contains 14 residues. CDR3 sequence (DNA): TGTGCCAGCAGTGATTGGCTAGCGGGGGGTCTTCAGTACTTC. Amino acid sequence: CASSDWLAGGLQYF.